Each of the 24 T cell receptor beta chains below was sequenced from the same sample in a study of vaccination and CD4 T cells after COVID-19. With the Oncomine TCR Beta short-read assay, DNA from cultured CD4+ T cells was sequenced. TCRdb ran MiXCR on the PCR reads and lists one entry per CDR3 protein. There are some 15,000 distinct CDR3 sequences in the sample; roughly 61% occur only once, and just under 20% lies in the top ten. Treatment meaning: 10-day PBMC culture with coronavirus spike peptide pools or control peptides (ViraFEST assay). Their antigen targets remain unknown. Sequencing was carried out using CD4+ T cells from blood, cultured in vitro. These receptors were obtained from a human donor who had recovered from COVID-19.

This chain links TRBV27 with TRBJ2-5; 7 bases agree with TRBD2. This CDR3 has 13 residues. CDR1 and CDR2 from the germline V gene are MNHEY and SMNVEV (reference sequence). The junction had 10 bases not matched to a gene; V was cut back by 6 bases and J by 9 bases. The CDR3 here is CASSSGRGRAQYF. CDR3 bases: TGTGCCAGCAGCTCGGGGCGGGGGAGGGCCCAGTACTTC.

The rearrangement uses TRBV12-3 or TRBV12-4 and TRBJ2-1; no reliable D call. The CDR3 is made up of 16 amino acids. V lost 7 bases, J lost 0 bases, and 16 bases lay in between. This chain's CDR3 is CASTLEVASSYNEQFF. CDR3 in DNA: TGTGCCAGCACTCTTGAGGTAGCCAGCTCCTACAATGAGCAGTTCTTC.

The chain couples TRBV20-1 to TRBJ1-5; 8 nucleotides match TRBD1. Germline trimming cut 5 bases from V and 5 bases from J; bases unmatched to any gene: 2. The CDR3 is made up of 12 amino acids. The germline gives CDR1 DFQATT, CDR2 SNEGSKA (reference sequence). The CDR3 region has the DNA TGCAGTGCTGACAGGGGTGATCAGCCCCAGCATTTT. It specifies CSADRGDQPQHF.

CDR3 sequence reads: CASSRREDTEAFF. The CDR3, as DNA: TGTGCCAGCAGTCGCAGGGAAGACACTGAAGCTTTCTTT. The V and J genes are TRBV12-3 or TRBV12-4 and TRBJ1-1; D perhaps matches TRBD1 (5 bases). Trimming shortened V by 5 bases and J by 3 bases, and 10 bases separated the two germline ends. The CDR3 spans 13 residues.

This rearrangement joins TRBV6-1 to TRBJ1-3; D is possibly TRBD1 (5 bases). The CDR3 covers 15 residues. Per germline, CDR1 MNHNS and CDR2 SASEGT. V dropped 0 bases and J dropped 2 bases, with 8 bases sitting between them. The CDR3 DNA reads TGTGCCAGCAGTGAAGCATCAGGGACTGGAAACACCATATATTTT. Translated: CASSEASGTGNTIYF.

The CDR3 DNA reads as TGTGCCAGCAGTACCATGGGACAGGGCAATCAGCCCCAGCATTTT. Translated, it gives CASSTMGQGNQPQHF. This chain uses TRBV6-2 or TRBV6-3 with TRBJ1-5; 8 nucleotides match TRBD1. CDR1 and CDR2 (germline): MNHEY, SVGEGT. The ends lost 5 bases at V and 2 bases at J; junction bases unmatched: 5. The CDR3 covers 15 residues.

This chain uses TRBV7-8 with TRBJ1-1; 7 bases align to TRBD1. The CDR3 spans 15 residues. In germline, CDR1 is SGHVS, CDR2 FQNEAQ. V lost 1 base to trimming and J lost 2 bases; unmatched junction nucleotides: 4. The DNA for the CDR3 is TGTGCCAGCAGCTTAGAAGGGACAGTAAACACTGAAGCTTTCTTT. This translates into CASSLEGTVNTEAFF.

This clonotype was observed a few times. This rearrangement joins TRBV20-1 to TRBJ2-2, with D maybe TRBD1 (5 bases). Deletions cut 1 base from V and 1 base from J, with 10 bases between. The CDR3 has 15 amino acids. Per the germline V gene, CDR1 is DFQATT and CDR2 is SNEGSKA (reference sequence). In DNA form, the CDR3 reads TGCAGTGCTAGAGGTGCTCAGGGGAACACCGGGGAGCTGTTTTTT. Its protein product is CSARGAQGNTGELFF.

The J gene is TRBJ1-6, the V gene TRBV28; no reliable D call. This CDR3 has 14 amino acids. V lost 3 bases and J lost 5, with 8 bases in between. Germline assignment: CDR1 MDHEN and CDR2 SYDVKM. In DNA form, the CDR3 reads TGTGCCAGCAGTTTCCACCAGAATAATTCACCCCTCCACTTT. Amino acid sequence: CASSFHQNNSPLHF.

This chain uses TRBV27 with TRBJ1-2; 12 bases match TRBD1. V gave up 7 bases and J gave up 3 bases; unmatched junction bases: 6. The CDR3 spans 15 residues. The germline gives CDR1 MNHEY, CDR2 SMNVEV (reference sequence). In DNA, the CDR3 is TGTGCCAGCACCCCCGGGACAGGGGGCCACTATGGCTACACCTTC. This sequence encodes CASTPGTGGHYGYTF.

The chain has TRBV5-1 and TRBJ1-3; 7 bases are shared with TRBD1. From germline, CDR1 is SGHRS and CDR2 YFSETQ. The V and J ends lost 4 bases and 0 bases, in that order; junction bases with no gene match: 7. There are 16 residues in the CDR3. CDR3 protein: CASSGTASSSGNTIYF. The CDR3 DNA is TGCGCCAGCAGCGGGACAGCCAGTAGCTCTGGAAACACCATATATTTT.

The chain employs TRBV6-1 and TRBJ2-4, with D tentatively TRBD2 (7 bases). Trimming shortened V by 11 bases and J by 3 bases, and 35 bases separated the two germline ends. Germline V lookup: CDR1 MNHNS, CDR2 SASEGT. This CDR3 contains 20 residues. CDR3 region: CASRGLGGPPNMAIKNIQYF. As DNA, the CDR3 is TGTGCCTCACGTGGGCTCGGGGGGCCGCCGAATATGGCGATCAAAAACATTCAGTACTTC.

This clonotype was detected only once. This rearrangement joins TRBV4-3 to TRBJ1-2, with TRBD1 as a possible D gene (6 bases). Trimming stripped 1 base from V and 8 bases from J, with 14 bases between. Germline assignment: CDR1 LGHNA and CDR2 YSLEER. CDR3 length: 14 residues. CDR3 in amino acids: CASSQASGAEGYTF. In DNA form, the CDR3 reads TGCGCCAGCAGCCAAGCCTCAGGGGCGGAGGGCTACACCTTC.

This clonotype was recorded only once. The J gene is TRBJ1-1, the V gene TRBV28; D unresolved. CDR3 length equals 12 residues. Germline values: CDR1 MDHEN, CDR2 SYDVKM. V was clipped by 7 bases and J by 1 base, with 7 bases between them. Written as DNA, the CDR3 is TGTGCCAGCACCGGACGGAACACTGAAGCTTTCTTT. Protein product: CASTGRNTEAFF.

This clonotype has more than one count but fewer than ten. This chain links TRBV2 with TRBJ1-2; D remains ambiguous. V lost 3 bases, J lost 3 bases, and 17 bases lay in between. The CDR3 sequence is 16 residues long. Germline lookup yields CDR1 SNHLY and CDR2 FYNNEI. The CDR3 spells CASSEPSDGPYYGYTF. In nucleotides, the CDR3 is TGTGCCAGCAGTGAGCCGAGCGACGGGCCCTACTATGGCTACACCTTC.

V is TRBV20-1 and J is TRBJ2-3; D tentatively fits TRBD1 or TRBD2 (5 bases each). This CDR3 region has 11 residues. The ends were cut back, 7 bases at V and 4 bases at J, with 9 bases in the middle. Germline V gene data show CDR1 as DFQATT and CDR2 as SNEGSKA (reference sequence). The CDR3 loop reads CSGGTPDTQYF. In DNA, the CDR3 is TGCAGTGGGGGGACCCCAGATACGCAGTATTTT.

This clonotype has just one count. The rearrangement uses TRBV18 and TRBJ2-7; D is perhaps TRBD2 (6 bases). V dropped 1 base and J dropped 2 bases, with 15 bases sitting between them. Germline CDR1 KGHSH, CDR2 LQKENI. The CDR3 is 16 amino acids. The CDR3 is CASSPQGSGGTYEQYF. The CDR3, as DNA: TGTGCCAGCTCACCACAGGGATCCGGGGGAACCTACGAGCAGTACTTC.

A few counts support this clonotype. The V call is TRBV7-2, the J call TRBJ1-5; 7 bases align to TRBD1. Germline V gene lookup returns CDR1 SGHTA and CDR2 FQGNSA. With V trimmed by 4 bases and J by 3 bases, 3 bases remained unmatched. The CDR3 is 14 amino acids. Written as DNA, the CDR3 is TGTGCCAGCAGCTCAACAGGGGCCAATCAGCCCCAGCATTTT. It is translated as CASSSTGANQPQHF.

The rearrangement uses TRBV10-3 and TRBJ1-5, with TRBD1 identical over 7 bases. This CDR3 is 14 amino acids long. From germline, CDR1 is ENHRY and CDR2 SYGVKD. With V trimmed by 4 bases and J by 8 bases, 8 bases remained unmatched. This CDR3 is CAISAAGGGEPQHF. For the CDR3, the DNA is TGTGCCATCAGTGCAGCAGGGGGAGGGGAGCCCCAGCATTTT.

Concerning this clonotype itself: Compared with germline, one end of the junction differs, possibly owing to a read error. The chain joins TRBV2 to TRBJ2-4; TRBD2 might be the D (7 bases). Germline V gene lookup returns CDR1 SNHLY and CDR2 FYNNEI. This CDR3 contains 15 residues. This chain's CDR3 is CASREGGGPKNIQYF. For the CDR3, the DNA is TGTGCCAGCAGGGAAGGGGGAGGGCCCAAAAACATTCAGTACTTC.

This clonotype was seen a few times. The rearrangement joins TRBV10-2 to TRBJ2-7, with TRBD1 as a possible D gene (5 bases). The V gene lost 2 bases and the J gene lost 7 bases, with 18 bases spanning the gap. CDR1 and CDR2 (germline): WSHSY, SAAADI. The CDR3 extends over 15 amino acids. The CDR3 region is CASSETGHSRGEQYF. The CDR3 bases are TGCGCCAGCAGTGAGACTGGGCATTCAAGGGGAGAGCAGTACTTC.

V usage is TRBV5-4 and J usage is TRBJ1-1; no clear D. The CDR3 sequence is 14 residues long. The germline gives CDR1 SGHNT, CDR2 YYREEE (reference sequence). Trimming removed 3 bases at V and 1 base at J, with 10 bases between. CDR3 sequence reads: CASSWGGGNTEAFF. Written as DNA, the CDR3 is TGTGCCAGCAGCTGGGGAGGCGGGAACACTGAAGCTTTCTTT.

The CDR3, as DNA: TGTGCCAGCAGCTTAGGGGGTCGAGGTCAGCCCCAGCATTTT. Protein sequence: CASSLGGRGQPQHF. The V and J genes are TRBV11-2 and TRBJ1-5; D uncertain. V was cut by 1 base and J by 6 bases, with 10 bases left in between. This CDR3 has 14 residues. Germline V CDR1 and CDR2: SGHAT, FQNNGV.

This chain joins TRBV12-3 or TRBV12-4 and TRBJ2-1; perhaps TRBD2 as D (6 bases). V was trimmed by 7 bases and J by 9 bases, leaving 13 bases between them. The CDR3 contains 12 residues. The CDR3 DNA follows: TGTGCCAGCACCATGGAGGGGATTGAGCAGTTCTTC. Amino acids: CASTMEGIEQFF.